Each of the 29 T cell receptor beta chains below was sequenced from the same sample in a study of radiotherapy plus CTLA-4 blockade in lung cancer. Assay used: immunoSEQ multiplex PCR; TCRdb lists only in-frame clones, some missing. The table records approximately 89,000 clones, approximately 82% of them present only once. Specimen: peripheral blood, collected from a patient treated with radiotherapy plus ipilimumab. All receptors come from a human donor with non-small cell lung cancer that progressed on radiotherapy plus ipilimumab.

This chain connects TRBV5-1 to TRBJ2-7, with D perhaps TRBD2 (6 bases). Germline assignment: CDR1 SGHRS and CDR2 YFSETQ. CDR3 size: 14 residues. V dropped 0 bases and J dropped 5 bases, with 12 bases sitting between them. Here the CDR3 DNA reads TGCGCCAGCAGCTTGGGGGACTCACGAGACGAGCAGTACTTC. This codes for CASSLGDSRDEQYF.

The chain employs TRBV18 and TRBJ2-5, with D maybe TRBD1 (6 bases). Germline V lookup: CDR1 KGHSH, CDR2 LQKENI. Trimming pared 0 bases from V and 5 bases from J, leaving 16 bases between. The CDR3 contains 16 residues. For the CDR3, the DNA is TGTGCCAGCTCACCACCGCTATCAGGGGTAGGGGAGACCCAGTACTTC. Protein sequence: CASSPPLSGVGETQYF.

V is TRBV5-1 and J is TRBJ1-1, with a tentative D call TRBD1 (6 bases). The V end lost 0 bases, the J end lost 1 base, and 10 bases lay between the germline ends. The CDR3 covers 15 residues. Germline V gene sequence: CDR1 SGHRS, CDR2 YFSETQ. CDR3 loop: CASSLDGGRNTEAFF. In nucleotides, the CDR3 is TGCGCCAGCAGCTTGGATGGGGGGCGGAACACTGAAGCTTTCTTT. The full variable domain, its missing parts supplied by reference TRBV5-1 and TRBJ1-1, is KAGVTQTPRYLIKTRGQQVTLSCSPISGHRSVSWYQQTPGQGLQFLFEYFSETQRNKGNFPGRFSGRQFSNSRSEMNVSTLELGDSALYLCASSLDGGRNTEAFFGQGTRLTVV.

This rearrangement joins TRBV28 to TRBJ1-6; D call uncertain. The V gene lost 2 bases and the J gene lost 7 bases, with 12 bases spanning the gap. Germline V gene lookup returns CDR1 MDHEN and CDR2 SYDVKM. The CDR3 totals 15 residues. The CDR3 nucleotides read TGTGCCAGCAGTTTACCGACACAAAAAAATTCACCCCTCCACTTT. It translates to CASSLPTQKNSPLHF.

The chain carries TRBV7-6 and TRBJ2-5; D not certain. Per the germline V gene, CDR1 is SGHVS and CDR2 is FNYEAQ. The V gene lost 2 bases and the J gene lost 3 bases, with 10 bases spanning the gap. The CDR3 is 14 amino acids. The CDR3, as DNA: TGTGCCAGCAGCTTACGGCAACCCGAAGAGACCCAGTACTTC. Its translation is CASSLRQPEETQYF.

This clone turned up a few times. J is TRBJ2-5 and V is TRBV11-2; no definite D call. The CDR3 sequence is 14 residues long. Trimming removed 5 bases at V and 4 bases at J, with 14 bases between. Germline V lookup: CDR1 SGHAT, CDR2 FQNNGV. CDR3 nucleotide sequence: TGTGCCAGCAGCCAGTGGTCGTGGGCAGAGACCCAGTACTTC. Its translation is CASSQWSWAETQYF.

The V call is TRBV7-2, the J call TRBJ1-2, with D tentatively TRBD1 (5 bases). Trimming cost V 5 bases and J 8 bases, with 15 bases left between them. The CDR3 extends over 13 amino acids. CDR1 and CDR2 (germline): SGHTA, FQGNSA. The CDR3 nucleotides read TGTGCCAGCAGCCAAAATCAGGGAGGCGGCTACACCTTC. Translated, it gives CASSQNQGGGYTF.

This chain connects TRBV5-6 to TRBJ1-5; no reliable D call. The CDR3 covers 14 residues. V shed 3 bases and J shed 1 base, with 8 bases lying between them. Germline CDR1 is SGHDT and CDR2 is YYEEEE. The CDR3 sequence is CASSSTKSNQPQHF. The CDR3 DNA reads TGTGCCAGCAGCTCTACTAAAAGCAATCAGCCCCAGCATTTT.

The rearrangement links TRBV18 to TRBJ2-3; TRBD1 or TRBD2 may be the D gene (6 bases each). Germline V CDR1 and CDR2: KGHSH, LQKENI. Trimming cost V 2 bases and J 3 bases, with 18 bases left between them. The length of the CDR3 is 17 residues. CDR3 in DNA: TGTGCCAGCTCACCAATAAGCCTCCAGGGGAGGACAGATACGCAGTATTTT. Translating it yields CASSPISLQGRTDTQYF.

The V and J genes are TRBV5-1 and TRBJ1-3; 7 positions match TRBD1. This CDR3 region has 16 residues. CDR1 and CDR2 (germline): SGHRS, YFSETQ. V gave up 0 bases and J gave up 0 bases; unmatched junction bases: 3. The CDR3 loop reads CASSLAGTASGNTIYF. The CDR3 DNA reads TGCGCCAGCAGCTTGGCCGGGACAGCCTCTGGAAACACCATATATTTT.

This sequence joins TRBV6-5 and TRBJ1-2, with TRBD1 matching over 7 bases. Germline trimming cut 5 bases from V and 6 bases from J; bases unmatched to any gene: 3. Germline CDR1 MNHEY, CDR2 SVGAGI. The CDR3 is 12 residues long. The CDR3 is CASSQQGHGYTF. The CDR3 DNA reads TGTGCCAGCAGTCAACAGGGGCATGGCTACACCTTC.

The chain recombines TRBV29-1 with TRBJ1-2, with a possible D match to TRBD1 (5 bases). Germline values: CDR1 SQVTM, CDR2 ANQGSEA. Trimming shortened V by 5 bases and J by 3 bases, and 10 bases separated the two germline ends. The CDR3 contains 12 residues. Here the CDR3 DNA reads TGCAGCGTTCCCGGGGCCCACTATGGCTACACCTTC. Its translation is CSVPGAHYGYTF.

V gene TRBV27 combines with J gene TRBJ2-2; 8 bases are shared with TRBD2. Germline CDR1 reads MNHEY; CDR2 reads SMNVEV (reference sequence). V trimming: 5 bases; J trimming: 7 bases; junction bases outside the gene matches: 9. The CDR3 spans 15 residues. The CDR3 here is CASSPGTRKGGELFF. As DNA, the CDR3 is TGTGCCAGCAGTCCGGGGACTAGAAAGGGCGGGGAGCTGTTTTTT.

V gene TRBV11-2 combines with J gene TRBJ2-2; TRBD1 agrees at 7 bases. Germline V gene data show CDR1 as SGHAT and CDR2 as FQNNGV. CDR3 length equals 14 residues. Unmatched junction bases numbered 8, after V lost 5 bases and J lost 8 bases. The CDR3, as DNA: TGTGCCAGCAGCCCCGGGACAGAGTTTGGGGAGCTGTTTTTT. Encoded protein: CASSPGTEFGELFF.

The sample holds one count of this clone. The chain has TRBV7-6 and TRBJ2-3; D is undetermined. CDR1 is SGHVS, CDR2 FNYEAQ, per germline. This CDR3 contains 13 residues. The V end was cut by 2 bases, the J end by 6 bases, with 9 bases between. This CDR3 is CASSLWYEDTQYF. The CDR3 bases are TGTGCCAGCAGCTTATGGTATGAGGATACGCAGTATTTT.

This chain connects TRBV6-4 to TRBJ1-2; D unclear. The V and J ends lost 4 bases and 8 bases respectively, with 11 bases between them. The CDR3 sequence is 12 residues long. In germline, CDR1 is MRHNA, CDR2 SNTAGT. The chain's CDR3 is CASSGITGGYTF. The CDR3 DNA reads TGTGCCAGCAGTGGGATTACCGGAGGCTACACCTTC.

The chain carries TRBV7-2 and TRBJ2-7; 8 positions match TRBD1. V was pared by 3 bases and J by 4 bases, with 5 bases of the junction left unmatched. There are 14 residues in the CDR3. CDR1 is SGHTA and CDR2 is FQGNSA in the germline V gene. The CDR3 DNA is TGTGCCAGCAGCTTTGACAGGGGAAGGTACGAGCAGTACTTC. Translating it yields CASSFDRGRYEQYF.

The chain recombines TRBV6-5 with TRBJ2-7, with 11 bases matching TRBD1. Germline values: CDR1 MNHEY, CDR2 SVGAGI. After removal of 5 bases from V and 3 bases from J, the junction contained 3 bases not matched to a gene. This CDR3 contains 14 residues. For the CDR3, the DNA is TGTGCCAGCAGTGAGGGGACAGGGGGCTACGAGCAGTACTTC. Translating gives CASSEGTGGYEQYF.

The chain links TRBV5-1 to TRBJ2-3; tentative D call: TRBD2 (6 bases). Trimming removed 4 bases at V and 1 base at J, with 10 bases between. This CDR3 comprises 14 residues. Germline CDR1 is SGHRS and CDR2 is YFSETQ. In DNA form, the CDR3 reads TGCGCCAGCAGCGCGGGCGGGGGCACAGATACGCAGTATTTT. Translation: CASSAGGGTDTQYF. Complete variable domain (other parts from reference TRBV5-1 and TRBJ2-3): KAGVTQTPRYLIKTRGQQVTLSCSPISGHRSVSWYQQTPGQGLQFLFEYFSETQRNKGNFPGRFSGRQFSNSRSEMNVSTLELGDSALYLCASSAGGGTDTQYFGPGTRLTVL.

This chain joins TRBV19 and TRBJ2-2; D perhaps matches TRBD1 (5 bases). The ends were cut back, 2 bases at V and 4 bases at J, with 8 bases in the middle. Germline-derived CDR1 and CDR2 are LNHDA and SQIVND (reference sequence). CDR3 length: 14 amino acids. As DNA, the CDR3 is TGTGCCAGTAGTATAAAGGGGCCCACCGGGGAGCTGTTTTTT. This codes for CASSIKGPTGELFF.

The chain combines TRBV5-6 with TRBJ1-2; 7 positions match TRBD1. Germline values: CDR1 SGHDT, CDR2 YYEEEE. Trimming removed 4 bases from V and 6 bases from J; junction bases left unmatched: 12. This CDR3 has 15 residues. The CDR3 region is CASSQGDRVLNGYTF. The CDR3 DNA sequence: TGTGCCAGCAGCCAGGGAGACAGGGTACTCAATGGCTACACCTTC.

The V gene is TRBV19, the J gene TRBJ1-1; 8 bases match TRBD1. The germline gives CDR1 LNHDA, CDR2 SQIVND (reference sequence). The CDR3 has 13 residues. After removal of 5 bases from V and 5 bases from J, the junction contained 4 bases not matched to a gene. This CDR3 reads CASSGQGWTEAFF. The CDR3 DNA reads as TGTGCCAGTAGTGGACAGGGTTGGACTGAAGCTTTCTTT. The entire variable domain, with the rest obtained from reference TRBV19 and TRBJ1-1, is as follows: DGGITQSPKYLFRKEGQNVTLSCEQNLNHDAMYWYRQDPGQGLRLIYYSQIVNDFQKGDIAEGYSVSREKKESFPLTVTSAQKNPTAFYLCASSGQGWTEAFFGQGTRLTVV.

The chain is built from TRBV27 and TRBJ1-1; TRBD1 agrees at 7 bases. CDR1 and CDR2 (germline): MNHEY, SMNVEV (reference sequence). V lost 4 bases and J lost 1; bases outside the gene matches: 9. The CDR3 length is 16 residues. The CDR3 DNA sequence: TGTGCCAGCAGTTCTCCCAGGGGGGGGCCGAACACTGAAGCTTTCTTT. Encoded protein: CASSSPRGGPNTEAFF.

The chain joins TRBV4-1 to TRBJ2-7; D might be TRBD1 or TRBD2, each matching 5 bases. Germline loops: CDR1 MGHRA, CDR2 YSYEKL. This CDR3 has 14 amino acids. Trimming left V 3 bases short and J 6 bases short, with 15 bases between. The CDR3 here is CASSHRDRPTEQYF. DNA for the CDR3: TGCGCCAGCAGCCACCGGGACCGTCCCACCGAGCAGTACTTC.

This clone was seen a few times. J is TRBJ1-4 and V is TRBV14; D might be TRBD1 (6 bases). V was shortened by 3 bases and J by 13 bases, with 12 bases between the two germline ends. CDR3 length: 12 residues. Germline V gene sequence: CDR1 SGHDN, CDR2 FVKESK. This chain's CDR3 is CASSQDRIRLFF. DNA of the CDR3: TGTGCCAGCAGCCAGGACAGAATTCGACTGTTTTTT.

This sequence joins TRBV11-3 and TRBJ2-5, with D unresolved. The V gene's germline CDR1 is SGHNT and CDR2 YENEEA. This CDR3 region has 11 residues. Trimming removed 7 bases at V and 0 bases at J, with 3 bases between. The CDR3 nucleotides read TGTGCCAGCATGAACCAAGAGACCCAGTACTTC. Translated: CASMNQETQYF.

The chain has TRBV18 and TRBJ2-7, with D perhaps matching TRBD1 or TRBD2 (5 bases each). CDR1 is KGHSH, CDR2 LQKENI, per germline. This CDR3 has 14 amino acids. Trimming pared 3 bases from V and 4 bases from J, leaving 13 bases between. The chain's CDR3 is CASSPGTEVYEQYF. The DNA of the CDR3 is TGTGCCAGCTCACCCGGGACGGAGGTTTACGAGCAGTACTTC.

With regard to this clone: This specimen includes other DNA sequences encoding the same CDR3. The chain combines TRBV10-3 with TRBJ2-7; D is possibly TRBD1 (5 bases). This CDR3 is built from 13 residues. From germline, CDR1 is ENHRY and CDR2 SYGVKD. Trimming took off 10 bases at V and 4 bases at J, with 17 bases between the two ends. The CDR3 is CATQWGPSYEQYF. The CDR3 bases are TGTGCCACGCAGTGGGGCCCCTCTTACGAGCAGTACTTC.

The chain is built from TRBV5-4 and TRBJ2-3, with 10 bases lining up with TRBD2. V lost 5 bases and J lost 1; bases outside the gene matches: 4. The germline V gene has CDR1 SGHNT and CDR2 YYREEE (reference sequence). The CDR3 contains 15 residues. The CDR3 loop reads CASRPGLAGTDTQYF. The CDR3 bases are TGTGCCAGCAGGCCTGGACTAGCGGGCACAGATACGCAGTATTTT.